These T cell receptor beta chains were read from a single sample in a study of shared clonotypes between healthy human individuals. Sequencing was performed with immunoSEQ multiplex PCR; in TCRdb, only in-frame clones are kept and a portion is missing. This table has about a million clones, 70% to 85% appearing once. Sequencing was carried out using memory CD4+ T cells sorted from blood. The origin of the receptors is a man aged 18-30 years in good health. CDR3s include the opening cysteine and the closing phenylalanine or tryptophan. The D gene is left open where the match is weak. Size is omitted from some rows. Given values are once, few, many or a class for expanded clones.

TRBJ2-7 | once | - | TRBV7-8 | TGTGCCAGCAGCTTAGAGGCGGTCTTAAGCTACGAGCAGTACTTC | CASSLEAVLSYEQYF
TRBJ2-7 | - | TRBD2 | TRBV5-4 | TGTGCCAGCAGCTTAGCCACTAGCGGGAGGCTCTACGAGCAGTACTTC | CASSLATSGRLYEQYF
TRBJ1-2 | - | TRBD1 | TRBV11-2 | TGTGCCAGCAGCCGATCCCTTGGACAGGCGAACTATGGCTACACCTTC | CASSRSLGQANYGYTF
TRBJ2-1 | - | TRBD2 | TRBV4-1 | TGCGCCAGCAGCCAAGTCCTGGGACTAGCGGGTAACAATGAGCAGTTCTTC | CASSQVLGLAGNNEQFF
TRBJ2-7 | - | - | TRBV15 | TGTGCCACCAGCGCCGAAGCGGGCGTCAGCTCCTACGAGCAGTACTTC | CATSAEAGVSSYEQYF
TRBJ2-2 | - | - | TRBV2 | TGTGCCAGCAGTGAAAACGGACGAGTCACCGGGGAGCTGTTTTTT | CASSENGRVTGELFF
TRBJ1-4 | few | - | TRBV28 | TGTGCCAGCAGTTCTAGACGGGATACTAATGAAAAACTGTTTTTT | CASSSRRDTNEKLFF
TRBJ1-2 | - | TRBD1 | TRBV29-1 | TGCAGCGTCCTACCAGGGACAGGGGGCAATGGCTACACCTTC | CSVLPGTGGNGYTF
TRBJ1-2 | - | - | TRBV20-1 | TGCAGTGCTACAGGAGTCTATGGCTACACCTTC | CSATGVYGYTF
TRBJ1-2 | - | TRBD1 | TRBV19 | TGTGCCAGTAGTATATCAGGGGGCTATGGCTACACCTTC | CASSISGGYGYTF
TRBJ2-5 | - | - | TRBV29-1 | TGCAGCGTGAGTGTCGGGTCCGGCGAGACCCAGTACTTC | CSVSVGSGETQYF
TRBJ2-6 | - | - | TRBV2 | TGTGCCAGCACCTCGGGAGACTCCGGGGCCAACGTCCTGACTTTC | CASTSGDSGANVLTF
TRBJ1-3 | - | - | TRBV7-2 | TGTGCCAGCAGCTTAGCTGCCGGGGCAAGCTCTGGAAACACCATATATTTT | CASSLAAGASSGNTIYF
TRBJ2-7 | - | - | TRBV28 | TGTGCCAGCAGAAGGGCAGGAGACTCCTACGAGCAGTACTTC | CASRRAGDSYEQYF
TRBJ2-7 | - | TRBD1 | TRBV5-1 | TGCGCCAGCGGGAGTAACAGGGGATACGAGCAGTACTTC | CASGSNRGYEQYF
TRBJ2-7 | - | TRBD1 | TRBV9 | TGTGCCAGCAGCCTAGGGACAGGGGTCTACGAGCAGTACTTC | CASSLGTGVYEQYF
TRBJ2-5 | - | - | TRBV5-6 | TGTGCCAGCAGGGTTAGACGAGACGGGAGAGGAGAGACCCAGTACTTC | CASRVRRDGRGETQYF
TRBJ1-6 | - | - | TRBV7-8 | TGTGCCAGCAGCCCTAGGACAGACGCTAATTCACCCCTCCACTTT | CASSPRTDANSPLHF
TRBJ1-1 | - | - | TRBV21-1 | TGTGCCAGCAGCAAAGAAGGGACTGAAGCTTTCTTT | CASSKEGTEAFF
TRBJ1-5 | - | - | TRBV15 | TGTGCCACCAGCAGCAGTCACGCAGGGATGAATCAGCCCCAGCATTTT | CATSSSHAGMNQPQHF
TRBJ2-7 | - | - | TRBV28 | TGTGCCAGCAGTTTATTCGCAGTTACCGTTTCCTACGAGCAGTACTTC | CASSLFAVTVSYEQYF
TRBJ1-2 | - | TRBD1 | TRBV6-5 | TGTGCCAGCACCCGCGGGACAGGGGATAACTATGGCTACACCTTC | CASTRGTGDNYGYTF
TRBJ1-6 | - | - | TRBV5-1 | TGCGCCAGCAGCTTGTTGCAGGATAATTCACCCCTCCACTTT | CASSLLQDNSPLHF
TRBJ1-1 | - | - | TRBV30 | TGTGCCGGTGCTATGAACACTGAAGCTTTCTTT | CAGAMNTEAFF
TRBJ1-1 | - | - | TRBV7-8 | TGTGCCAGCAGCTTAAATCAGATCATGAACACTGAAGCTTTCTTT | CASSLNQIMNTEAFF
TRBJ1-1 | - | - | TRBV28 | TGTGCCAGCAGACTCCCCCAGACTCACACTGAAGCTTTCTTT | CASRLPQTHTEAFF
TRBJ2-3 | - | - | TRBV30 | TGTGCCTGGAGTGGATTGGCCAGAAAGCAGTATTTT | CAWSGLARKQYF
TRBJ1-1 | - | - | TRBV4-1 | TGCGCCAGCAGCCAAGCTAGGACAGTAGGAGGAACTGAAGCTTTCTTT | CASSQARTVGGTEAFF